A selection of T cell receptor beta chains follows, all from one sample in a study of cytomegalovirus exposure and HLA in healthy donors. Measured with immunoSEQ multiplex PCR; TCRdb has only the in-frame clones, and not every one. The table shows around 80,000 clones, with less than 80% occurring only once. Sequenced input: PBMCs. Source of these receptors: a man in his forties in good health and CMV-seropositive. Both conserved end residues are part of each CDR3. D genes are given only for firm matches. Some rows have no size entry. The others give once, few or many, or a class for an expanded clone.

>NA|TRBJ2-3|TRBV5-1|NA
CASSPSTDTQYF
TGCGCCAGCAGCCCTAGCACAGATACGCAGTATTTT
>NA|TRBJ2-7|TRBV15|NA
CATSGETAREPYEQYF
TGTGCCACCAGCGGCGAGACCGCCAGGGAACCCTACGAGCAGTACTTC
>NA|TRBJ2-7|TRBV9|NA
CASSVGAGDQQYF
TGTGCCAGCAGCGTAGGGGCAGGGGACCAGCAGTACTTC
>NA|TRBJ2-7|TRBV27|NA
CASSGRGLREQYF
TGTGCCAGCTCCGGCAGGGGCCTAAGAGAGCAGTACTTC
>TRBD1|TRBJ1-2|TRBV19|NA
CASSMDRGYGYTF
TGTGCCAGTAGTATGGACAGGGGGTATGGCTACACCTTC
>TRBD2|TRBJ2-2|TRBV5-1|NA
CASSSYRAGSNTGELFF
TGCGCCAGCAGCTCTTACCGAGCGGGATCGAACACCGGGGAGCTGTTTTTT
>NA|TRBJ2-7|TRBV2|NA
CASRRDLNSYEQYF
TGTGCCAGCAGGCGGGATCTGAACTCCTACGAGCAGTACTTC
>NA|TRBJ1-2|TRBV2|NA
CASPVRQAYGYTF
TGTGCCAGTCCTGTACGACAGGCGTATGGCTACACCTTC
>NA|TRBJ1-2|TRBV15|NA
CATSREEKYGYTF
TGTGCCACCAGCAGAGAAGAGAAATATGGCTACACCTTC
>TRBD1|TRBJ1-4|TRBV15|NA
CATSPGTGQTNEKLFF
TGTGCCACCAGCCCCGGGACAGGCCAAACTAATGAAAAACTGTTTTTT
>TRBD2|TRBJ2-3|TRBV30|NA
CAWSDTVGGADTQYF
TGTGCCTGGAGTGATACCGTGGGAGGGGCAGATACGCAGTATTTT
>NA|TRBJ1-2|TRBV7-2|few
CASTPGGTNYGYTF
TGTGCCAGCACCCCGGGGGGCACCAACTATGGCTACACCTTC
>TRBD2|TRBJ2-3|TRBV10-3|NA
CAISELAGRDTQYF
TGTGCCATCAGTGAGCTAGCGGGACGGGATACGCAGTATTTT
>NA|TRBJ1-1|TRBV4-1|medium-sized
CASSQALFGFQNTEAFF
TGCGCCAGCAGCCAAGCCCTCTTCGGGTTTCAGAACACTGAAGCTTTCTTT
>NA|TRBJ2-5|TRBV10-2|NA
CASSEITSGRQETQYF
TGCGCCAGCAGTGAAATAACGAGCGGACGTCAAGAGACCCAGTACTTC
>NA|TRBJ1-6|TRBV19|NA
CASSIVAANSPLHF
TGTGCCAGTAGTATAGTCGCGGCAAATTCACCCCTCCACTTT
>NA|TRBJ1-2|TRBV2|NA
CASSRVDYGYTF
TGTGCCAGCAGCCGCGTTGACTATGGCTACACCTTC
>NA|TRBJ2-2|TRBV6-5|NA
CASSSLDLNTGELFF
TGTGCCAGCAGTTCCTTAGATCTGAACACCGGGGAGCTGTTTTTT
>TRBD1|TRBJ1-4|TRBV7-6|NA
CASSPSAGQGLRLGKLFF
TGTGCCAGCAGCCCCTCGGCGGGACAGGGGTTAAGGTTAGGAAAACTGTTTTTT
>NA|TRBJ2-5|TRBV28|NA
CASSLTSEETQYF
TGTGCCAGCAGTTTAACTAGTGAAGAGACCCAGTACTTC
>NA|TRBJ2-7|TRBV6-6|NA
CASSYERGEQYF
TGTGCCAGCAGTTACGAGAGAGGGGAGCAGTACTTC
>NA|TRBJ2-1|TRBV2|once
CASSEGWGQNNEQFF
TGTGCCAGCAGTGAAGGGTGGGGGCAAAACAATGAGCAGTTCTTC
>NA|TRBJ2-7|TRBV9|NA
CASSPPGGYEQYF
TGTGCCAGCAGCCCGCCCGGGGGTTACGAGCAGTACTTC
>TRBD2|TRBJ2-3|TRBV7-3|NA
CASSPGLAAITDTQYF
TGTGCCAGCAGCCCGGGACTAGCGGCGATCACAGATACGCAGTATTTT
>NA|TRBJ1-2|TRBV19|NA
CASSRDGGSNYGYTF
TGTGCCAGTAGTCGGGACGGGGGTTCTAACTATGGCTACACCTTC
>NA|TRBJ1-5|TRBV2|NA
CASKGDSNQPQHF
TGTGCCAGCAAGGGGGATAGCAATCAGCCCCAGCATTTT
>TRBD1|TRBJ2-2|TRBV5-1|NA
CASGPGQTTGELFF
TGCGCCAGCGGACCGGGACAGACCACCGGGGAGCTGTTTTTT